The table lists the clone carrying this T cell receptor (beta chain) with a few counts. Its antigen is not known. The sample belongs to a study of T-cell reconstitution after alpha-beta-depleted transplantation in children. Study outcomes and limitations: T-cell counts and diversity at one year post-transplant came mainly from newly produced T cells. Recipient T cells and thymic progenitors that survived gave rise to the high TCRbeta diversity observed at day 60 in some patients.

TCRbeta library preparation incorporated unique molecular identifiers. One entry per CDR3 protein, called by TCRdb with MiXCR from the PCR reads. Among fewer than 250,000 distinct CDR3 sequences listed, over 15% were seen once. The V and J ends lost 6 bases and 0 bases respectively, with 8 bases between them. This CDR3 region has 14 residues. The origin of this receptor is a male patient aged 2 to 10 who had a stem cell transplant for acute lymphoblastic leukemia, so the T cells may come from the graft donor. Here the sequenced sample was PBMCs, mostly from graft donor cells, taken 360 days after TCRalphabeta/CD19-depleted stem cell transplant. This rearrangement joins TRBV12-3 or TRBV12-4 to TRBJ1-4; D remains ambiguous. The CDR3 DNA follows: TGTGCCAGCAGCCCCCATCCAACTAATGAAAAACTGTTTTTT. It is translated as CASSPHPTNEKLFF.